The clone carrying this T cell receptor (beta chain) has only a few counts. This entry is derived from a study of blood T cell repertoires in COVID-19. In the study overall: COVID-19 samples from acute and convalescent phases originated in the United States, Italy and Spain. The cDNA or gDNA used as material had been derived from T cells, B-cell-depleted T cells, or PBMCs.

In the source study's methods: Amplification with reference gene primers provided the estimates of nucleated cell counts. Libraries were prepared by immunoSEQ multiplex PCR; TCRdb keeps only in-frame clonotypes and omits some of them. The V and J calls and clone size are taken from that table; D and trimming were inferred from the DNA. The table lists 200,000 to 300,000 clones, approximately 86% of them singletons. V lost 4 bases and J lost 2, with 21 bases in between. This CDR3 region has 17 residues. Germline V gene sequence: CDR1 MGHRA, CDR2 YSYEKL. Sequencing was carried out using peripheral blood. This chain connects TRBV4-1 to TRBJ2-7, with a tentative D call TRBD2 (6 bases). The receptor comes from a man younger than 40 with active or convalescent COVID-19. In DNA form, the CDR3 reads TGCGCCAGCAGCCCCAATGCCGGGGCCGGGGGAACCTACGAGCAGTACTTC. Translated, it gives CASSPNAGAGGTYEQYF.